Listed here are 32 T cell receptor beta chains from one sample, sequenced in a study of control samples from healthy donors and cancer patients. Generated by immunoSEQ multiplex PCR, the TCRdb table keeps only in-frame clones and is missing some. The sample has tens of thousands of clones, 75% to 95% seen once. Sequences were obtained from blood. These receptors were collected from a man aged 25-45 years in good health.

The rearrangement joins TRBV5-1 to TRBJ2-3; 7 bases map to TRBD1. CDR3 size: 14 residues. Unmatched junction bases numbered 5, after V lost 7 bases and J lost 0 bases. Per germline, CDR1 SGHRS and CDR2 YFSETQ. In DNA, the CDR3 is TGCGCCAGCGGGCCGGGACAGAGCACAGATACGCAGTATTTT. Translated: CASGPGQSTDTQYF.

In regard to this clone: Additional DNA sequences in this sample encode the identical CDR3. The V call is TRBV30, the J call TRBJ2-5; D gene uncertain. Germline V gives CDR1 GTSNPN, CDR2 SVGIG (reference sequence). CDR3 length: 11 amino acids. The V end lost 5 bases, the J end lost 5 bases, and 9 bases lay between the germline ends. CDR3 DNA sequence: TGTGCCTGGTCTGTGAGGGAGACCCAGTACTTC. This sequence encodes CAWSVRETQYF.

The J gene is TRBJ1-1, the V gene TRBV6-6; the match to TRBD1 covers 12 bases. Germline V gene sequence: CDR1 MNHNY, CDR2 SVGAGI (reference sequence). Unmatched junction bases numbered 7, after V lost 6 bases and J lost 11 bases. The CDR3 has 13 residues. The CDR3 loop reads CASRGTGGQTAFF. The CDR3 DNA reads TGTGCCAGCAGGGGGACAGGGGGCCAAACTGCTTTCTTT.

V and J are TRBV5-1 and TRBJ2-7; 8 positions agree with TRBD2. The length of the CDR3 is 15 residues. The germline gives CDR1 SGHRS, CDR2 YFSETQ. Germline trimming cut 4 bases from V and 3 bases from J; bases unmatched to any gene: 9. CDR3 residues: CASSGNSGASYEQYF. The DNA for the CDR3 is TGCGCCAGCAGCGGGAATAGCGGGGCAAGCTACGAGCAGTACTTC.

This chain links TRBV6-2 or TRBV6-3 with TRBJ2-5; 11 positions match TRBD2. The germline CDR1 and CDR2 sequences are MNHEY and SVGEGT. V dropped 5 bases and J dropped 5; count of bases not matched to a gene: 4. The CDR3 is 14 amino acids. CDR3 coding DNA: TGTGCCAGCAGTACGAGACTAGCGGGGGAGACCCAGTACTTC. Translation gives CASSTRLAGETQYF.

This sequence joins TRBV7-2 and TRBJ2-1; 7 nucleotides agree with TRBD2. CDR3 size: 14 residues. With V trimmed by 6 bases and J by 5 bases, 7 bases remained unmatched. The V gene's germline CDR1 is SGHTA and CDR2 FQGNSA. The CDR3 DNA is TGTGCCAGCAGAACGAGCGGGGCTAACAATGAGCAGTTCTTC. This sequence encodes CASRTSGANNEQFF.

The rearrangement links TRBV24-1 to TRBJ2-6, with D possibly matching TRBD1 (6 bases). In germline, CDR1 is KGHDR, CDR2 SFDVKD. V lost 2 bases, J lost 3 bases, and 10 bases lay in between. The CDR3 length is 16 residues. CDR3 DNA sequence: TGTGCCACCAGTGATTCGCACAGGGTTGGGGCCAACGTCCTGACTTTC. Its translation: CATSDSHRVGANVLTF.

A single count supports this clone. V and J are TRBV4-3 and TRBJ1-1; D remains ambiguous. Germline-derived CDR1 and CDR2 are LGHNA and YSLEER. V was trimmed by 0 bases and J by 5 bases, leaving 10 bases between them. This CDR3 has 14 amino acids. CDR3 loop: CASSQDGRATEAFF. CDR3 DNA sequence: TGCGCCAGCAGCCAAGATGGAAGGGCTACTGAAGCTTTCTTT.

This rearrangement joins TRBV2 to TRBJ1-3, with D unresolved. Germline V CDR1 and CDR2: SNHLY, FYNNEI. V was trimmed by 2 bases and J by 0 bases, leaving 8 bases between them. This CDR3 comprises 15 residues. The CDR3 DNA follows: TGTGCCAGCAGTGAAATTGCCAGCTCTGGAAACACCATATATTTT. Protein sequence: CASSEIASSGNTIYF. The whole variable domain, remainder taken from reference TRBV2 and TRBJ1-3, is EPEVTQTPSHQVTQMGQEVILRCVPISNHLYFYWYRQILGQKVEFLVSFYNNEISEKSEIFDDQFSVERPDGSNFTLKIRSTKLEDSAMYFCASSEIASSGNTIYFGEGSWLTVV.

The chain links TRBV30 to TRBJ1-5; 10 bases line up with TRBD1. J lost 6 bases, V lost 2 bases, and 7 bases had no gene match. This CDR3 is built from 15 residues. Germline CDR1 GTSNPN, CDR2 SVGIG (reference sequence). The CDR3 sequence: CAWSPDRGRTQPQHF. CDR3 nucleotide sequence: TGTGCCTGGAGTCCTGACAGGGGGCGAACTCAGCCCCAGCATTTT.

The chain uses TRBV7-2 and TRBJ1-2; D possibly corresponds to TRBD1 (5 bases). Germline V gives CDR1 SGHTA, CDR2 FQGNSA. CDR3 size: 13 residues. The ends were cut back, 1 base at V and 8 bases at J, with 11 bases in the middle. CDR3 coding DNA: TGTGCCAGCAGCTTAGAGGGGCTCCGGGGCTACACCTTC. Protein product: CASSLEGLRGYTF.

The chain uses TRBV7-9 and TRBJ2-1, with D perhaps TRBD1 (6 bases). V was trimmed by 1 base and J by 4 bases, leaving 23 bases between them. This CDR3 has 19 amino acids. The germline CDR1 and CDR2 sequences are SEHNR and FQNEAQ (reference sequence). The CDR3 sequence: CASSLGVRGEVRAYNEQFF. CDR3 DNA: TGTGCCAGCAGCTTAGGGGTCAGGGGAGAGGTGCGGGCTTACAATGAGCAGTTCTTC.

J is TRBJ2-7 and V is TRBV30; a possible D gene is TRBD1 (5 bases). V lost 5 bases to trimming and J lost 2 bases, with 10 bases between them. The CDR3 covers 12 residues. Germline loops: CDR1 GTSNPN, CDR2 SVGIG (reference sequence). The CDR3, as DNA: TGTGCCTGGGGTAGGGGCACCTACGAGCAGTACTTC. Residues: CAWGRGTYEQYF. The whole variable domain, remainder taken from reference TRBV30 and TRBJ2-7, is SQTIHQWPATLVQPVGSPLSLECTVEGTSNPNLYWYRQAAGRGLQLLFYSVGIGQISSEVPQNLSASRPQDRQFILSSKKLLLSDSGFYLCAWGRGTYEQYFGPGTRLTVT.

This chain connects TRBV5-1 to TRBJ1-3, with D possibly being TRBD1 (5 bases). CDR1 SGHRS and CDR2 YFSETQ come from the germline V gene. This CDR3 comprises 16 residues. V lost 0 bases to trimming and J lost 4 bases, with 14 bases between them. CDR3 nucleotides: TGCGCCAGCAGCTTGGAGGGCCAGGGTTACGGAAACACCATATATTTT. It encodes CASSLEGQGYGNTIYF. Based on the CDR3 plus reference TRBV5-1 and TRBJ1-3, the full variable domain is KAGVTQTPRYLIKTRGQQVTLSCSPISGHRSVSWYQQTPGQGLQFLFEYFSETQRNKGNFPGRFSGRQFSNSRSEMNVSTLELGDSALYLCASSLEGQGYGNTIYFGEGSWLTVV.

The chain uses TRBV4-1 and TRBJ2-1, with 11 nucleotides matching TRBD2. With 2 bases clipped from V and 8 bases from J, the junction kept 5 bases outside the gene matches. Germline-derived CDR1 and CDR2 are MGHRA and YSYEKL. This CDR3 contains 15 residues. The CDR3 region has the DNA TGCGCCAGCAGCCAACTTAGCGGGAGGGTCGATGAGCAGTTCTTC. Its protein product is CASSQLSGRVDEQFF.

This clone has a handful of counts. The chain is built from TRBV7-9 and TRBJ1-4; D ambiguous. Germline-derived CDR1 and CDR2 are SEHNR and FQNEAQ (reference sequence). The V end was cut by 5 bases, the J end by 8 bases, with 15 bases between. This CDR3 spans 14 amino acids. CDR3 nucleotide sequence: TGTGCCAGCAGCCATGCGGGCGGAAGGGAAAAACTGTTTTTT. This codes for CASSHAGGREKLFF.

CDR3 bases: TGTGCCAGCAGCCCTACATGGACAGGCCGTGTGTTAGATACGCAGTATTTT. It yields the protein CASSPTWTGRVLDTQYF. This sequence joins TRBV7-6 and TRBJ2-3, with 7 bases that match TRBD1. Per the germline V gene, CDR1 is SGHVS and CDR2 is FNYEAQ. The CDR3 covers 17 residues. The junction had 16 bases not matched to a gene; V was cut back by 5 bases and J by 5 bases.

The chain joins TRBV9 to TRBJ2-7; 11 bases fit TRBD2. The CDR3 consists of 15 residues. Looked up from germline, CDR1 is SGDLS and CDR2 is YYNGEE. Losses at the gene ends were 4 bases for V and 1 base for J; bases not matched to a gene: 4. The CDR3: CASSKGTSGSYEQYF. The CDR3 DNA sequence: TGTGCCAGCAGCAAAGGGACTAGCGGATCCTACGAGCAGTACTTC.

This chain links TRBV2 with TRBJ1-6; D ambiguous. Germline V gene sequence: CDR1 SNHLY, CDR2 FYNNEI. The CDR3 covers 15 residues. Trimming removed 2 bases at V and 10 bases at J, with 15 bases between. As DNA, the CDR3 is TGTGCCAGCAGTGAAACGTCGCAAGGGCAGTCACCCCTCCACTTT. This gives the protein CASSETSQGQSPLHF.

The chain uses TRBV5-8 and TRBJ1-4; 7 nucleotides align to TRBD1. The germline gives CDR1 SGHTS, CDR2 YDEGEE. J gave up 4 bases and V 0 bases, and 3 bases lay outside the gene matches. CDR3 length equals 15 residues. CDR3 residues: CASSLGDSFNEKLFF. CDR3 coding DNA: TGTGCCAGCAGCTTGGGGGACAGTTTTAATGAAAAACTGTTTTTT.

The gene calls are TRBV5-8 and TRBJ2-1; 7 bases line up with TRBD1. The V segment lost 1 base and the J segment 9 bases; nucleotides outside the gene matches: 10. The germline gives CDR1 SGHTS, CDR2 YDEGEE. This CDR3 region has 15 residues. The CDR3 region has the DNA TGTGCCAGCAGCTTGAAGACAGGGCTAGGGTTTGAGCAGTTCTTC. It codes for CASSLKTGLGFEQFF.

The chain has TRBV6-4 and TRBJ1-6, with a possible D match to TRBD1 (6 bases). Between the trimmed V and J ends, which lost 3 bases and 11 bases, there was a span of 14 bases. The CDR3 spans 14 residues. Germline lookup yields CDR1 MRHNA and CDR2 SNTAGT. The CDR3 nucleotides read TGTGCCAGCAGTGAGAACGACAGGAGAGCACCCCTCCACTTT. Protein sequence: CASSENDRRAPLHF.

For the CDR3, the DNA is TGTGCCAGCAGTATGACACCTAATTCACCCCTCCACTTT. This translates into CASSMTPNSPLHF. The chain is built from TRBV2 and TRBJ1-6; no clear D gene. The V and J ends lost 5 bases and 6 bases respectively, with 8 bases between them. The CDR3 is made up of 13 amino acids. The germline CDR1 and CDR2 sequences are SNHLY and FYNNEI.

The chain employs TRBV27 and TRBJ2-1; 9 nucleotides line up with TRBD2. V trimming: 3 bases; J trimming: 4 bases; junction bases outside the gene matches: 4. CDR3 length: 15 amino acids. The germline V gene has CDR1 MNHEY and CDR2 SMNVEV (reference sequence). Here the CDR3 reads CASSLTGLAYNEQFF. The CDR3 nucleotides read TGTGCCAGCAGTTTGACAGGACTAGCGTACAATGAGCAGTTCTTC.

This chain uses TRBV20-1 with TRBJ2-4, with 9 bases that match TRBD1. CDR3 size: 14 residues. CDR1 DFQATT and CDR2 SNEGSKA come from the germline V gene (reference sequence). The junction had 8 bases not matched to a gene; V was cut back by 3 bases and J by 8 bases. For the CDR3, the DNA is TGCAGTGCTAGTGAAAGGAGACAGGGGGACATTCAGTACTTC. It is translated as CSASERRQGDIQYF.

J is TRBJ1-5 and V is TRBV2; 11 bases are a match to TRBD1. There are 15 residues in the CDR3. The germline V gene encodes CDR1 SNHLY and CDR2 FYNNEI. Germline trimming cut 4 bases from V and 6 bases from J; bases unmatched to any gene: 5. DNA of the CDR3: TGTGCCAGCAGTGCGGGCGGGACAGGGGGTCAGCCCCAGCATTTT. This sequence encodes CASSAGGTGGQPQHF.

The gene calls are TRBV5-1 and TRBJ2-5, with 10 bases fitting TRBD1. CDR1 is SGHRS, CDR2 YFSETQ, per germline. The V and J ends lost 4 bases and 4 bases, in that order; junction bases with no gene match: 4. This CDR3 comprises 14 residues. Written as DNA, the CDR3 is TGCGCCAGCAGCCCGACAGGGGGCACAGAGACCCAGTACTTC. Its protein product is CASSPTGGTETQYF.

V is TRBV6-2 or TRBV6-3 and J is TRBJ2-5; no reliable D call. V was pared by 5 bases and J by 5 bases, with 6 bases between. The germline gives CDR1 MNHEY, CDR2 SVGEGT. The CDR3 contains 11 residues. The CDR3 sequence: CASSARETQYF. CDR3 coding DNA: TGTGCCAGCAGTGCAAGGGAGACCCAGTACTTC.

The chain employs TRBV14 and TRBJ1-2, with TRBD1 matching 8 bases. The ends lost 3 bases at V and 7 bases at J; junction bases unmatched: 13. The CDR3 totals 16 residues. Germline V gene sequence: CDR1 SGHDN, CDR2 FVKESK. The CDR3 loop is CASSQSTGGGGVGYTF. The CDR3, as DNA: TGTGCCAGCAGCCAGTCAACAGGGGGAGGTGGAGTTGGCTACACCTTC.

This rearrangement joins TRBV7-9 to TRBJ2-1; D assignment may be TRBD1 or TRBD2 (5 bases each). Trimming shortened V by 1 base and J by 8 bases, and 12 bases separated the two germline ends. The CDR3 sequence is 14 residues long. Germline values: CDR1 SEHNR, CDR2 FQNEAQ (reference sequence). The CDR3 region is CASSLDGGADEQFF. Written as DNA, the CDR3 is TGTGCCAGCAGCTTAGATGGGGGTGCGGATGAGCAGTTCTTC.

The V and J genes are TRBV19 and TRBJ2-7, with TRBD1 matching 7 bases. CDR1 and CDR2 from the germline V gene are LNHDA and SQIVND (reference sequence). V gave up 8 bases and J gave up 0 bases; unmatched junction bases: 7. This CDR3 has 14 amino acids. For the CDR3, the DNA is TGTGCCAGTTCAGGACAGGACCCCTCCTACGAGCAGTACTTC. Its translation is CASSGQDPSYEQYF.

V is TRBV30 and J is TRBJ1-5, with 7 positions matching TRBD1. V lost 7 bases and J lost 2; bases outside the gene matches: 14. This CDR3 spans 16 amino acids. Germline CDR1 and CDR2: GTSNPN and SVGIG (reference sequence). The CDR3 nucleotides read TGTGCCTCCACCGGGGCGACAGGGCAAGGCAATCAGCCCCAGCATTTT. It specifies CASTGATGQGNQPQHF.